This TCR beta chain was recovered during a study of CD8 T cells in Susac syndrome (dated by TCRdb to the late 2010s). For context, the study as a whole: Whether CD8+ T cell activation and differentiation in Susac syndrome was antigen driven was tested using repertoire sequencing. General conclusions and limits of the study: The TCR sequencing and HLA analysis was acknowledged to have included a relatively small number of individuals.

Peripheral blood CD8+ and CD4+ T cells from healthy donors, Susac syndrome patients and multiple sclerosis patients were profiled by high-throughput TCR beta sequencing. The healthy donors served as controls matched for age and sex. Bulk CD8+ and CD4+ T cells were purified magnetically by negative isolation, whereas CD8+ TEMRA cells were enriched by FACS. Blood was collected in EDTA tubes and processed within 24 hours, with PBMCs isolated through density gradient centrifugation. PBMCs intended for TCR sequencing were frozen in liquid nitrogen and were later thawed in a 37 degrees C water bath. The sorted or isolated CD4+, CD8+ and CD8+ TEMRA cells had a purity of 90% or higher. RNA was extracted using the RNeasy kit, and roughly 0.5 to 1 microgram was reverse transcribed with random hexamers. The immunoSEQ multiplex PCR assay, which covers 54 Vbeta and 13 Jbeta segments, was used to amplify TCR beta CDR3 regions. To correct PCR amplification bias, a synthetic template baseline was used for both primer optimization and computational correction. Regarding the original processing steps: Reads were annotated to V, D and J genes according to IMGT and were analyzed with immunoSEQ Analyzer, with only productive sequences retained. To calculate clonality, Shannon entropy was normalized by log2 of the number of productive unique sequences and then subtracted from one. Public and private clones were assessed among the 100 most prevalent clones of each patient and control. A clone was defined as Susac-specific if it was absent from the healthy and MS cohorts, from 1052 published viral clones and from other ImmuneACCESS disease sequences. In-frame beta chains were kept once TCRdb had trimmed the public reads at Q25 with fastp and called clones with MiXCR. A single entry per CDR3 protein holds the most common genes and DNA from its merged rows. These V and J calls rely on TCRdb rather than the paper's analysis. Present in this sample are around 190,000 distinct CDR3 sequences, over 85% of which were seen just once. In total, the top ten clones hold 0.095% to 0.12% of the sample.

Measured from the cysteine to the phenylalanine, the CDR3 is 13 residues long. The retained sequence is limited to the CDR3, 39 bases, with the frame set at the first base. CDR1 and CDR2 were assigned from the germline V gene as MNHNS and SASEGT. V was cut back by 7 bases and J by 7 bases, leaving a gap of 16 bases between them. As to this clonotype: It lacks a known antigen. Base qualities are not provided; no much larger clone lies one nucleotide away.

The TCR sequence derives from a human donor in good health. Material for sequencing was CD4+ T cells from PBMCs. Recombination joined TRBV6-1 with TRBJ1-1; no D gene call is confident. CDR3 loop: CASTLLRALEAFF. The DNA sequence reads TGTGCCAGCACCTTACTCCGGGCCCTTGAAGCTTTCTTT.